What follows is one T cell receptor beta chain and its context. V gave up 0 bases and J gave up 5 bases, with 10 bases separating them. The CDR3 contains 14 residues. The V gene's germline CDR1 is LGHDT and CDR2 YNNKEL (reference sequence). The protocol was immunoSEQ multiplex PCR, while the TCRdb copy is restricted to in-frame clones and leaves out a portion. This table holds some 130,000 clones, about nine tenths found once. The sample is drawn from a study of blood T cell repertoires in COVID-19. Study-wide background: PBMCs, B-cell-depleted T cells, or T cells provided the cDNA or gDNA that made up the material.

The chain employs TRBV3-1 (or the pseudogene TRBV3-2) and TRBJ1-2; a possible D gene is TRBD1 (5 bases). The specimen was peripheral blood. The sequence was obtained from a middle-aged man with active COVID-19. CDR3 sequence: CASSQEGTGYGYTF. CDR3 DNA sequence: TGTGCCAGCAGCCAAGAAGGCACAGGATATGGCTACACCTTC.